This T cell receptor beta chain was identified during a study of blood T cell repertoires in COVID-19. Study as a whole: The origin of the acute and convalescent COVID-19 samples was the United States, Italy and Spain.

Germline V lookup: CDR1 SGHAT, CDR2 FQNNGV. Trimming at V came to 4 bases and at J to 5 bases, leaving 1 base not matched to a gene. The CDR3 is made up of 12 amino acids. As originally analysed: Reference gene primers were amplified, and this amplification served to estimate nucleated cell counts. The assay was immunoSEQ multiplex PCR, and TCRdb's table has in-frame clones only and misses some. V and J calls and clone size are given by that table; D and trimming were obtained from the DNA. The sample includes about 200,000 clones, around three quarters of them seen just once. Sample: peripheral blood. The rearrangement joins TRBV11-2 to TRBJ1-2; TRBD1 matches 7 bases. This TCR was recovered from a woman between 70 and 85 years old with acute or convalescent COVID-19. CDR3 residues: CASSSGQYGYTF. The DNA for the CDR3 is TGTGCCAGCAGCTCGGGACAGTATGGCTACACCTTC.